Presented here are 26 T cell receptor beta chains from one specimen sequenced in a study of graft-versus-host responses after intestinal transplantation. This table comes from immunoSEQ multiplex PCR, and its TCRdb copy is limited to in-frame clones, with some not included. The sample yields about 15,000 clones, 74% seen once. Investigators treated the graft tissue so that it released intraepithelial and lamina propria lymphocytes. Sequences were derived from ileum tissue, sampled 14 days after transplant. These TCRs come from a human patient who received an intestinal transplant, so some T cells may come from the graft donor.

This chain uses TRBV10-3 with TRBJ1-2; D is possibly TRBD1 (5 bases). The CDR3 spans 14 residues. V was shortened by 3 bases and J by 4 bases, with 12 bases between the two germline ends. In germline, CDR1 is ENHRY, CDR2 SYGVKD. CDR3 DNA: TGTGCCATCAGTGAAGACGCTAGGGGCTATGGCTACACCTTC. Amino acids: CAISEDARGYGYTF.

DNA of the CDR3: TGTGCCAGCAGCACCCCGGTGGGAGAGTCTGGAAACACCATATATTTT. Protein sequence: CASSTPVGESGNTIYF. The chain joins TRBV9 to TRBJ1-3; no firm D call. In germline, CDR1 is SGDLS, CDR2 YYNGEE. Trimming cost V 4 bases and J 1 base, with 15 bases left between them. The CDR3 has 16 amino acids.

For this clone: Other DNA sequences within the sample encode an identical CDR3. V usage is TRBV6-1 and J usage is TRBJ2-7; D may be TRBD2 (7 bases). Looked up from germline, CDR1 is MNHNS and CDR2 is SASEGT. V was trimmed by 0 bases and J by 2 bases, leaving 8 bases between them. The CDR3 loop spans 14 amino acids. The CDR3 sequence: CASSEARGPYEQYF. The CDR3 region has the DNA TGTGCCAGCAGTGAAGCGCGGGGGCCCTACGAGCAGTACTTC.

By share, this clone counts as medium-sized (0.01 to 0.1%). The sample holds other DNA sequences that translate to the same CDR3. The V gene is TRBV6-5, the J gene TRBJ2-7; 9 positions match TRBD1. The CDR3 length is 15 residues. Germline V gene data show CDR1 as MNHEY and CDR2 as SVGAGI. J lost 3 bases, V lost 2 bases, and 5 bases had no gene match. The CDR3 sequence is CASSYPGQGSYEQYF. The CDR3 region has the DNA TGTGCCAGCAGTTACCCCGGACAGGGGAGCTACGAGCAGTACTTC.

On this clone itself: This is likely a read error, given that the CDR3 carries no conserved phenylalanine or tryptophan at its end. CDR3 region: CAWVKLTHYGYTL. The CDR3 DNA follows: TGTGCCTGGGTTAAATTGACGCACTATGGCTACACCCTC. The rearrangement joins TRBV30 to TRBJ1-2; D remains unclear. This CDR3 has 13 amino acids. Trimming removed 5 bases from V and 3 bases from J, with 13 bases in between. CDR1 is GTSNPN and CDR2 is SVGIG in the germline V gene (reference sequence).

The chain links TRBV30 to TRBJ1-1; weak D call: TRBD1 (5 bases). V was pared by 3 bases and J by 4 bases, with 12 bases between. Per germline, CDR1 GTSNPN and CDR2 SVGIG (reference sequence). The CDR3 runs 13 residues. The CDR3 is CAWRRGTGTEAFF. CDR3 DNA: TGTGCCTGGAGACGGGGGACGGGCACTGAAGCTTTCTTT. The whole variable domain, remainder taken from reference TRBV30 and TRBJ1-1, is SQTIHQWPATLVQPVGSPLSLECTVEGTSNPNLYWYRQAAGRGLQLLFYSVGIGQISSEVPQNLSASRPQDRQFILSSKKLLLSDSGFYLCAWRRGTGTEAFFGQGTRLTVV.

The rearrangement links TRBV7-9 to TRBJ1-5; the D is unclear. Germline V gives CDR1 SEHNR, CDR2 FQNEAQ (reference sequence). Deletions cut 5 bases from V and 2 bases from J, with 16 bases between. The length of the CDR3 is 16 residues. The CDR3 reads CASSDDLGIGNQPQHF. In DNA, the CDR3 is TGTGCCAGCAGCGACGACCTGGGGATCGGCAATCAGCCCCAGCATTTT.

The chain recombines TRBV11-2 with TRBJ1-2, with D possibly matching TRBD1 (6 bases). Germline-derived CDR1 and CDR2 are SGHAT and FQNNGV. The CDR3 extends over 17 amino acids. V lost 2 bases, J lost 1 base, and 17 bases lay in between. This CDR3 is CASSLSGSGAINYGYTF. In DNA form, the CDR3 reads TGTGCCAGCAGCTTAAGTGGGTCAGGGGCGATTAACTATGGCTACACCTTC.

The CDR3 region is CASSEGRYNEQFF. The DNA of the CDR3 is TGTGCCAGCAGTGAAGGGAGGTACAATGAGCAGTTCTTC. The rearrangement links TRBV25-1 to TRBJ2-1; a weak D match, TRBD2 (6 bases). The germline V gene has CDR1 MGHDK and CDR2 SYGVNS. This CDR3 has 13 residues. The V gene lost 2 bases and the J gene lost 4 bases, with 6 bases spanning the gap. The full variable domain, its missing parts supplied by reference TRBV25-1 and TRBJ2-1, is EADIYQTPRYLVIGTGKKITLECSQTMGHDKMYWYQQDPGMELHLIHYSYGVNSTEKGDLSSESTVSRIRTEHFPLTLESARPSHTSQYLCASSEGRYNEQFFGPGTRLTVL.

The rearrangement joins TRBV10-3 to TRBJ2-1; 7 positions agree with TRBD1. The CDR3 is 16 amino acids. The germline V gene has CDR1 ENHRY and CDR2 SYGVKD. V shed 4 bases, J shed 4 bases, and the junction held 10 bases outside the gene matches. The CDR3 sequence: CAISAEGGQSYNEQFF. The CDR3 DNA follows: TGTGCCATCAGTGCCGAAGGGGGCCAATCTTACAATGAGCAGTTCTTC.

The DNA of the CDR3 is TGTGCCAGCAGCCTTGGACTAGCGGGAGCCACAGATACGCAGTATTTT. Amino acids: CASSLGLAGATDTQYF. The chain couples TRBV11-2 to TRBJ2-3, with 13 bases lining up with TRBD2. This CDR3 comprises 16 residues. The trim removed 5 bases at V and 2 bases at J, leaving 4 bases unmatched. CDR1 SGHAT and CDR2 FQNNGV come from the germline V gene.

V usage is TRBV11-2 and J usage is TRBJ2-3; the D gene is possibly TRBD1 (5 bases). V dropped 5 bases and J dropped 2 bases, with 17 bases sitting between them. This CDR3 has 16 amino acids. In germline, CDR1 is SGHAT, CDR2 FQNNGV. Written as DNA, the CDR3 is TGTGCCAGCAGCCCCGCCGCAGGGTCCCTCACAGATACGCAGTATTTT. Translated: CASSPAAGSLTDTQYF. Full variable domain (missing parts from reference TRBV11-2 and TRBJ2-3): EAGVAQSPRYKIIEKRQSVAFWCNPISGHATLYWYQQILGQGPKLLIQFQNNGVVDDSQLPKDRFSAERLKGVDSTLKIQPAKLEDSAVYLCASSPAAGSLTDTQYFGPGTRLTVL.

This chain uses TRBV30 with TRBJ2-2; D might be TRBD2 (5 bases). The length of the CDR3 is 17 residues. The V and J ends lost 5 bases and 3 bases respectively, with 22 bases between them. CDR1 GTSNPN and CDR2 SVGIG come from the germline V gene (reference sequence). The CDR3 DNA reads as TGTGCCTGGGCTCCCAAGAGAGGGAGAGGCTACACCGGGGAGCTGTTTTTT. Protein product: CAWAPKRGRGYTGELFF.

This chain uses TRBV29-1 with TRBJ2-1; 11 bases align to TRBD2. V dropped 1 base and J dropped 3; count of bases not matched to a gene: 2. Germline V gives CDR1 SQVTM, CDR2 ANQGSEA. The CDR3 is 15 amino acids. The CDR3 DNA follows: TGCAGCGTTGAAGGACTAGCGGGAATCTACAATGAGCAGTTCTTC. As protein: CSVEGLAGIYNEQFF.

The V call is TRBV19, the J call TRBJ1-2, with 7 bases matching TRBD1. Germline CDR1 reads LNHDA; CDR2 reads SQIVND (reference sequence). J lost 4 bases, V lost 4 bases, and 0 bases had no gene match. This CDR3 comprises 12 residues. CDR3 in DNA: TGTGCCAGTAGTACAGGGGGCTATGGCTACACCTTC. This translates into CASSTGGYGYTF.

This clone has just one count. The chain has TRBV12-5 and TRBJ2-7; 10 bases align to TRBD1. The CDR3 totals 17 residues. V shed 7 bases and J 3 bases; nucleotides not matched to a gene: 15. Per the germline V gene, CDR1 is LGHNT and CDR2 is FRNRAP. CDR3 amino acids: CASAPPSGTGVDYEQYF. The CDR3 region has the DNA TGTGCTAGTGCCCCCCCTTCCGGGACAGGGGTTGACTACGAGCAGTACTTC.

The CDR3 DNA reads TGTGCCAGTTCAGCAGGGGCCAACACTGAAGCTTTCTTT. Its translation: CASSAGANTEAFF. V and J are TRBV7-3 and TRBJ1-1; possibly TRBD1 for D (6 bases). This CDR3 region has 13 residues. Germline V CDR1 and CDR2: SGHTA, FQGTGA. V lost 9 bases and J lost 2, with 13 bases in between.

This clone was detected a few times. The chain is built from TRBV11-2 and TRBJ2-3; no reliable D call. The CDR3 is 15 amino acids. Trimming took 1 base from V and 2 from J, leaving 10 bases between them. Per germline, CDR1 SGHAT and CDR2 FQNNGV. The CDR3 nucleotides read TGTGCCAGCAGCTTAGGAAACAGTTTCACAGATACGCAGTATTTT. This codes for CASSLGNSFTDTQYF.

This clone was seen more than once but under ten times. V and J are TRBV28 and TRBJ2-5, with 9 positions matching TRBD1. The CDR3 contains 17 residues. V was clipped by 1 base and J by 6 bases; unmatched bases: 12. Germline values: CDR1 MDHEN, CDR2 SYDVKM. CDR3 in amino acids: CASSLLGGTGRTKTQYF. CDR3 in DNA: TGTGCCAGCAGTTTATTAGGTGGGACAGGGAGGACGAAGACCCAGTACTTC.

The V call is TRBV6-5, the J call TRBJ1-1; D call uncertain. Trimming left V 2 bases short and J 4 bases short, with 8 bases between. CDR1 and CDR2 (germline): MNHEY, SVGAGI. CDR3 length: 13 residues. The CDR3 DNA follows: TGTGCCAGCAGTTACGGCTTTTTCACTGAAGCTTTCTTT. Its protein product is CASSYGFFTEAFF.

The chain joins TRBV7-3 to TRBJ1-4; a weak D match, TRBD1 (5 bases). V was clipped by 5 bases and J by 16 bases, with 5 bases between them. The CDR3 covers 8 residues. Germline V gives CDR1 SGHTA, CDR2 FQGTGA. CDR3 loop: CASSQGFF. CDR3 sequence (DNA): TGTGCCAGCAGCCAGGGGTTTTTT.

The chain has TRBV11-3 and TRBJ2-1, with 13 nucleotides matching TRBD2. In germline, CDR1 is SGHNT, CDR2 YENEEA. V was pared by 5 bases and J by 8 bases, with 6 bases of the junction left unmatched. The CDR3 spans 15 residues. The CDR3 loop reads CASSPTSGRAHEQFF. The CDR3 bases are TGTGCCAGCAGCCCCACTAGCGGGAGGGCCCATGAGCAGTTCTTC.

The chain is built from TRBV18 and TRBJ2-3, with 7 positions matching TRBD2. V was clipped by 2 bases and J by 1 base; unmatched bases: 3. Germline assignment: CDR1 KGHSH and CDR2 LQKENI. CDR3 length: 15 residues. The CDR3, as DNA: TGTGCCAGCTCACCAAGGCGGGAGCGCACAGATACGCAGTATTTT. This sequence encodes CASSPRRERTDTQYF.

This rearrangement joins TRBV6-1 to TRBJ1-1; 8 bases match TRBD1. Germline assignment: CDR1 MNHNS and CDR2 SASEGT. The trim removed 2 bases at V and 5 bases at J, leaving 4 bases unmatched. The CDR3 covers 14 residues. The CDR3 nucleotides are TGTGCCAGCAGTGAACAGGGGGCCTGGACTGAAGCTTTCTTT. Translating it yields CASSEQGAWTEAFF.

The gene calls are TRBV2 and TRBJ2-7; D is uncertain. Germline V gene lookup returns CDR1 SNHLY and CDR2 FYNNEI. This CDR3 region has 17 residues. V lost 4 bases to trimming and J lost 1 base, with 20 bases between them. The CDR3 loop reads CASSAHNSDTLSYEQYF. For the CDR3, the DNA is TGTGCCAGCAGTGCTCACAACTCAGATACCCTATCCTACGAGCAGTACTTC. The full variable domain, in which reference TRBV2 and TRBJ2-7 provide the parts outside the CDR3, is EPEVTQTPSHQVTQMGQEVILRCVPISNHLYFYWYRQILGQKVEFLVSFYNNEISEKSEIFDDQFSVERPDGSNFTLKIRSTKLEDSAMYFCASSAHNSDTLSYEQYFGPGTRLTVT.

The J gene is TRBJ1-1, the V gene TRBV7-6; 7 nucleotides line up with TRBD1. This CDR3 is 15 amino acids long. Germline CDR1 SGHVS, CDR2 FNYEAQ. V lost 5 bases, J lost 2 bases, and 8 bases stayed unmatched. CDR3 bases: TGTGCCAGCAGCGCCGGGGACAGATTAAACACTGAAGCTTTCTTT. Its translation: CASSAGDRLNTEAFF.